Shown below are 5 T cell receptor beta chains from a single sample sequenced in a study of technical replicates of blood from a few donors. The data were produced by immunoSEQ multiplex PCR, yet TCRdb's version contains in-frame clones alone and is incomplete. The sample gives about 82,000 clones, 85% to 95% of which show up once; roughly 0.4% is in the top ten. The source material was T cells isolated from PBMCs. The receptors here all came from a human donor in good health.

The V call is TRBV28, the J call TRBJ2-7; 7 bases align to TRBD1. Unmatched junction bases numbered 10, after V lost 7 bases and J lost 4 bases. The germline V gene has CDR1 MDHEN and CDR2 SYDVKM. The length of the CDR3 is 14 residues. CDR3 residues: CASMRETGNYEQYF. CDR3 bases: TGTGCCAGCATGCGAGAGACAGGGAATTACGAGCAGTACTTC.

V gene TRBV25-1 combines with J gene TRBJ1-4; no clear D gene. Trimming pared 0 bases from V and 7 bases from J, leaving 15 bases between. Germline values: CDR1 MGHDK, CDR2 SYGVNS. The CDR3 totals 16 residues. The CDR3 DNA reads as TGTGCCAGCAGTGAATATAAGCAGGTCATTGGTGAAAAACTGTTTTTT. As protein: CASSEYKQVIGEKLFF.

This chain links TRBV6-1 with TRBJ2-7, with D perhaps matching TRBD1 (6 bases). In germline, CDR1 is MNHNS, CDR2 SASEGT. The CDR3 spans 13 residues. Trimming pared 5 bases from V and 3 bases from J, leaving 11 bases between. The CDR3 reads CASSHTGIYEQYF. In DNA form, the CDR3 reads TGTGCCAGCAGTCACACAGGGATCTACGAGCAGTACTTC.

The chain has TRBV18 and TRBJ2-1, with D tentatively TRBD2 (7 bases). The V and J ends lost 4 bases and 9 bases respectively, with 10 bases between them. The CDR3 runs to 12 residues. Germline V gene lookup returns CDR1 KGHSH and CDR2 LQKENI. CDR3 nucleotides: TGTGCCAGCTCACAAGGGGGGGTTGAGCAGTTCTTC. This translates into CASSQGGVEQFF.

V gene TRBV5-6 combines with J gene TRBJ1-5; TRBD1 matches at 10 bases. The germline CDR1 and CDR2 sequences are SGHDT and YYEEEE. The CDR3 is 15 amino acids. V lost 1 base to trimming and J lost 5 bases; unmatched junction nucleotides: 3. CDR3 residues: CASSLMGTGDQPQHF. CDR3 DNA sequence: TGTGCCAGCAGCTTGATGGGGACAGGGGATCAGCCCCAGCATTTT.